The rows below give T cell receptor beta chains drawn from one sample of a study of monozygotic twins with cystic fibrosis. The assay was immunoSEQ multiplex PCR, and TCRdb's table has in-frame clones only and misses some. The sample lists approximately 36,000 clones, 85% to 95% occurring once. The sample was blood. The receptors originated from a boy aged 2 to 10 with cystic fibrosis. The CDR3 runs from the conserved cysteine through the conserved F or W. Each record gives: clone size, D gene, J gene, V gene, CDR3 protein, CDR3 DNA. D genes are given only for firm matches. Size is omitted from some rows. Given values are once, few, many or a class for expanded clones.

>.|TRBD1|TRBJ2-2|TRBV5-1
CASSVGTGSNTGELFF
TGCGCCAGCAGCGTGGGGACAGGCTCGAACACCGGGGAGCTGTTTTTT
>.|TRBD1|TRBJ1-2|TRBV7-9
CASSSTDRSNYGYTF
TGTGCCAGCAGCTCAACGGACAGGTCTAACTATGGCTACACCTTC
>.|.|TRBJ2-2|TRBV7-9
CASSLWGETGELFF
TGTGCCAGCAGTCTGTGGGGCGAAACCGGGGAGCTGTTTTTT
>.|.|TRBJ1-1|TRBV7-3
CASSLGYGTEAFF
TGTGCCAGCAGTCTAGGGTACGGCACTGAAGCTTTCTTT
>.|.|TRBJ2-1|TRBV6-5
CASSYDPNDNEQFF
TGTGCCAGCAGTTACGACCCCAATGACAATGAGCAGTTCTTC
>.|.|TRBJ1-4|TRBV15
CATSSQSGEKLFF
TGTGCCACCAGCTCTCAAAGCGGTGAAAAACTGTTTTTT
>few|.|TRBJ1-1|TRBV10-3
CAISESTVYGNTEAFF
TGTGCCATCAGTGAGTCGACGGTATACGGGAACACTGAAGCTTTCTTT
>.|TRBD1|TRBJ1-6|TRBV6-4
CASSAGQPYSPLHF
TGTGCCAGCAGCGCGGGACAGCCCTATTCACCCCTCCACTTT
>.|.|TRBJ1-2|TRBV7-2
CASSLGGFYGYTF
TGTGCCAGCAGCTTGGGGGGTTTCTATGGCTACACCTTC
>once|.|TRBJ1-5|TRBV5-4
CASSQEGGPGQPQHF
TGTGCCAGCAGCCAAGAGGGCGGGCCCGGACAGCCCCAGCATTTT
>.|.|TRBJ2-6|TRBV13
CASSSGRDTISGANVLTF
TGTGCCAGCAGTTCTGGGAGAGATACAATCTCTGGGGCCAACGTCCTGACTTTC
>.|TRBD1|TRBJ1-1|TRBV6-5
CASSTTGDRPPAFF
TGTGCCAGCAGTACTACAGGGGATCGACCCCCGGCTTTCTTT
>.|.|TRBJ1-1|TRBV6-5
CASSGRGGSEAFF
TGTGCCAGCAGTGGTAGGGGGGGCTCTGAAGCTTTCTTT
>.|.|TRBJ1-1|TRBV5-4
CASGKSLDGKNTEAFF
TGTGCCAGCGGCAAGAGTCTAGACGGGAAGAACACTGAAGCTTTCTTT
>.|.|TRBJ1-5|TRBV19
CASSEKGQPQHF
TGTGCCAGTAGTGAGAAAGGTCAGCCCCAGCATTTT
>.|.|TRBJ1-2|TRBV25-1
CASSLAGKKGYGYTF
TGTGCCAGCAGTTTGGCGGGTAAAAAGGGGTATGGCTACACCTTC
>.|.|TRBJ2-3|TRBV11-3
CASSWSRGTDTQYF
TGTGCCAGCAGCTGGTCGCGCGGCACAGATACGCAGTATTTT
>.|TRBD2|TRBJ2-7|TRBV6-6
CASSKRTSGTYEQYF
TGTGCCAGCAGTAAAAGGACTAGCGGGACCTACGAGCAGTACTTC
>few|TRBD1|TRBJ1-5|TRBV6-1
CASSLGQGEPQHF
TGTGCCAGCAGCTTGGGACAGGGGGAGCCCCAGCATTTT
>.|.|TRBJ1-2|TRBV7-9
CASSLVGEITNYGYTF
TGTGCCAGCAGCTTAGTCGGGGAGATAACTAACTATGGCTACACCTTC
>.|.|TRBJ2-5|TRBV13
CASSLNKGQTQYF
TGTGCCAGCAGCTTAAACAAAGGACAGACCCAGTACTTC
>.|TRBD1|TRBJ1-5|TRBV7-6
CASSLMRGRVQPQHF
TGTGCCAGCAGCTTGATGAGGGGGCGCGTTCAGCCCCAGCATTTT
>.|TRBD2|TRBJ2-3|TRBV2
CASRSGGSTDTQYF
TGTGCCAGCAGGAGCGGGGGTAGCACAGATACGCAGTATTTT
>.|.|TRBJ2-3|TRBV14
CASSQDTHTQYF
TGTGCCAGCAGCCAAGATACACATACGCAGTATTTT
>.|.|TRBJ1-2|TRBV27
CASSHGPNYGYTF
TGTGCCAGCAGCCATGGACCGAACTATGGCTACACCTTC
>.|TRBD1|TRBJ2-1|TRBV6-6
CASSGRQGTGDEQFF
TGTGCCAGCAGTGGTCGACAGGGGACTGGGGATGAGCAGTTCTTC
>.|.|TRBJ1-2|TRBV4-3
CASSRRAGTSDGYTF
TGCGCCAGCAGCCGACGGGCGGGGACGTCAGATGGCTACACCTTC
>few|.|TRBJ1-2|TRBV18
CASSPEGRVYGYTF
TGTGCCAGCTCACCGGAGGGGAGGGTCTATGGCTACACCTTC
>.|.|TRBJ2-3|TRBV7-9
CASLSIDTQYF
TGTGCCAGCCTTTCGATAGATACGCAGTATTTT
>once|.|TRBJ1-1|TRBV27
CASSLWDQGGTDTEAFF
TGTGCCAGCAGTTTATGGGACCAAGGGGGGACGGACACTGAAGCTTTCTTT